A single sample gave rise to the 30 T cell receptor beta chains below, sequenced in a study of cytomegalovirus exposure and HLA in healthy donors. The PCR used 60 Vbeta and 13 Jbeta primers. Clones were read by immunoSEQ multiplex PCR, and TCRdb kept only the in-frame ones, dropping some. The sample records 150,000 to 200,000 clones, over 60% being singletons. The specimen was PBMCs. The origin of the receptors is a woman aged 45 to 65 in good health and CMV-seronegative.

Remarks on this clone: Additional DNA sequences in this sample encode the identical CDR3. J is TRBJ2-7 and V is TRBV28, with a possible D match to TRBD1 (6 bases). V lost 5 bases and J lost 3, with 8 bases in between. This CDR3 spans 12 amino acids. Germline V gives CDR1 MDHEN, CDR2 SYDVKM. CDR3 sequence reads: CASSPDSYEQYF. In DNA form, the CDR3 reads TGTGCCAGCAGTCCGGACAGCTACGAGCAGTACTTC.

The gene calls are TRBV15 and TRBJ1-6; no clear D gene. Germline V gene data show CDR1 as LNHNV and CDR2 as YYDKDF (reference sequence). Trimming took 0 bases from V and 7 from J, leaving 7 bases between them. The CDR3 is 14 amino acids. CDR3 region: CATSRESLNSPLHF. CDR3 sequence (DNA): TGTGCCACCAGCAGAGAGAGCCTAAATTCACCCCTCCACTTT.

The V gene is TRBV11-2, the J gene TRBJ1-1; 9 bases line up with TRBD1. Germline CDR1 reads SGHAT; CDR2 reads FQNNGV. Trimming removed 1 base from V and 3 bases from J; junction bases left unmatched: 9. This CDR3 has 17 amino acids. CDR3: CASSLATGGIHDTEAFF. CDR3 DNA sequence: TGTGCCAGCAGCTTAGCGACAGGGGGGATTCATGACACTGAAGCTTTCTTT.

The rearrangement joins TRBV13 to TRBJ2-7; a weak D match, TRBD2 (6 bases). The germline CDR1 and CDR2 sequences are PRHDT and FYEKMQ (reference sequence). The CDR3 has 18 amino acids. The V gene lost 6 bases and the J gene lost 3 bases, with 27 bases spanning the gap. CDR3 DNA: TGTGCCAGCAGATCCAGCTTCGGGGGTTACAGGCTCTTCTACGAGCAGTACTTC. Its translation is CASRSSFGGYRLFYEQYF.

V gene TRBV7-2 combines with J gene TRBJ2-7, with D possibly matching TRBD2 (5 bases). The CDR3 is 14 residues long. V was pared by 7 bases and J by 2 bases, with 15 bases between. Germline CDR1 reads SGHTA; CDR2 reads FQGNSA. CDR3 sequence: CASTSKGRAYEQYF. The CDR3 nucleotides read TGTGCCAGCACTAGCAAGGGCCGGGCCTACGAGCAGTACTTC.

This chain joins TRBV10-1 and TRBJ1-2, with a possible D match to TRBD1 (5 bases). V was trimmed by 4 bases and J by 4 bases, leaving 13 bases between them. Germline CDR1 is WNHNN and CDR2 is SYGVQD (reference sequence). This CDR3 region has 14 residues. CDR3 coding DNA: TGCGCCAGCAGTGGTGGGGGGGGGTCCTATGGCTACACCTTC. It codes for CASSGGGGSYGYTF.

This clone was observed a few times. The junction and the germline gene differ at one end; a read error may be behind it. The chain has TRBV28 and TRBJ1-3; 8 bases are shared with TRBD1. CDR3 length: 14 residues. Germline V lookup: CDR1 MDHEN, CDR2 SYDVKM. As DNA, the CDR3 is TGTGCCAGCAGTAACTTCCGGGACAGGTCAATATTCGCTTTT. It specifies CASSNFRDRSIFAF.

The chain uses TRBV30 and TRBJ1-1; D unresolved. CDR3 length equals 13 residues. The V gene's germline CDR1 is GTSNPN and CDR2 SVGIG (reference sequence). V was pared by 6 bases and J by 8 bases, with 19 bases between. CDR3 nucleotides: TGTGCCTGTAGCCGCCAACTTAAGAACGAAGCTTTCTTT. This gives the protein CACSRQLKNEAFF.

The chain's CDR3 is CASSLAAGTEAFF. The CDR3 DNA reads as TGTGCCAGCAGCTTAGCGGCGGGTACTGAAGCTTTCTTT. This chain connects TRBV11-2 to TRBJ1-1; D is undetermined. From germline, CDR1 is SGHAT and CDR2 FQNNGV. V gave up 1 base and J gave up 5 bases, with 8 bases separating them. The CDR3 covers 13 residues.

The CDR3, as DNA: TGCAGCGCAATGACAGGGGAAGCTTTCTTT. Protein product: CSAMTGEAFF. The chain employs TRBV29-1 and TRBJ1-1, with 7 bases aligning to TRBD1. Germline V gene sequence: CDR1 SQVTM, CDR2 ANQGSEA. The junction had 4 bases not matched to a gene; V was cut back by 7 bases and J by 8 bases. The CDR3 runs 10 residues.

The rearrangement uses TRBV13 and TRBJ1-1; D is uncertain. This CDR3 has 16 amino acids. The V and J ends lost 0 bases and 0 bases respectively, with 11 bases between them. Germline-derived CDR1 and CDR2 are PRHDT and FYEKMQ (reference sequence). CDR3 region: CASSLGFGDMNTEAFF. Here the CDR3 DNA reads TGTGCCAGCAGCTTAGGCTTCGGGGATATGAACACTGAAGCTTTCTTT.

This clone was observed a handful of times. The V and J genes are TRBV28 and TRBJ2-7; TRBD1 agrees at 8 bases. The ends lost 10 bases at V and 3 bases at J; junction bases unmatched: 5. CDR1 is MDHEN and CDR2 is SYDVKM in the germline V gene. CDR3 length: 12 residues. This CDR3 is CATSGQVYEQYF. The CDR3 DNA is TGTGCCACCTCGGGACAGGTCTACGAGCAGTACTTC.

The rearrangement uses TRBV19 and TRBJ2-1; 8 positions agree with TRBD2. V was pared by 3 bases and J by 9 bases, with 7 bases of the junction left unmatched. Germline V lookup: CDR1 LNHDA, CDR2 SQIVND (reference sequence). This CDR3 spans 14 amino acids. The CDR3 spells CASSIGLAFGEQFF. For the CDR3, the DNA is TGTGCCAGTAGTATCGGACTAGCTTTCGGTGAGCAGTTCTTC. Looking up the rest from reference TRBV19 and TRBJ2-1 gives the full variable domain: DGGITQSPKYLFRKEGQNVTLSCEQNLNHDAMYWYRQDPGQGLRLIYYSQIVNDFQKGDIAEGYSVSREKKESFPLTVTSAQKNPTAFYLCASSIGLAFGEQFFGPGTRLTVL.

This clone was counted once. Compared with germline, one end of the junction differs, possibly owing to a read error. J is TRBJ1-4 and V is TRBV7-9; perhaps TRBD1 as D (6 bases). The CDR3 extends over 18 amino acids. CDR1 SEHNR and CDR2 FQNEAQ come from the germline V gene (reference sequence). Here the CDR3 reads CSSSPGTRGILANEKLFF. The CDR3, as DNA: TGTTCCAGCAGCCCCGGGACACGGGGAATTTTAGCTAATGAAAAACTGTTTTTT. The variable domain in full, completed from reference TRBV7-9 and TRBJ1-4, reads DTGVSQNPRHKITKRGQNVTFRCDPISEHNRLYWYRQTLGQGPEFLTYFQNEAQLEKSRLLSDRFSAERPKGSFSTLEIQRTEQGDSAMYLCSSSPGTRGILANEKLFFGSGTQLSVL.

This clone turned up a few times. This chain uses TRBV2 with TRBJ1-1; D is unclear. Germline V gene lookup returns CDR1 SNHLY and CDR2 FYNNEI. V shed 1 base and J shed 11 bases, with 11 bases lying between them. The CDR3 totals 12 residues. The CDR3 DNA reads as TGTGCCAGCAGTGAAGTTGAGTGGAGGGCTTTCTTT. Translating it yields CASSEVEWRAFF.

CDR3 coding DNA: TGTGCCAGCAGTGGGTCCCTCGGGGTGGGCGATACGCAGTATTTT. This sequence encodes CASSGSLGVGDTQYF. The gene calls are TRBV4-2 and TRBJ2-3, with D perhaps TRBD2 (5 bases). The CDR3 contains 15 residues. With 6 bases removed from V and 6 bases from J, the gap between germline ends came to 19 bases. The germline gives CDR1 LGHNA, CDR2 YNFKEQ.

The CDR3 sequence: CASSQDHLAGDTGELFF. The CDR3 DNA reads as TGCGCCAGCAGCCAAGATCATCTGGCAGGTGACACCGGGGAGCTGTTTTTT. V is TRBV4-3 and J is TRBJ2-2; D gene uncertain. Germline V gene data show CDR1 as LGHNA and CDR2 as YSLEER. This CDR3 region has 17 residues. V lost 0 bases and J 3 bases, leaving 14 bases between the germline ends.

Written as DNA, the CDR3 is TGTGCCAGCAGCTCCGTCGGGGGGGGAAGCTCCTATAATTCACCCCTCCACTTT. The encoded protein is CASSSVGGGSSYNSPLHF. The V gene is TRBV7-6, the J gene TRBJ1-6; TRBD1 might be the D (5 bases). With 4 bases removed from V and 0 bases from J, the gap between germline ends came to 16 bases. Germline CDR1 SGHVS, CDR2 FNYEAQ. The CDR3 loop spans 18 amino acids.

The V and J genes are TRBV27 and TRBJ2-3; 8 nucleotides line up with TRBD2. The CDR3 sequence is 14 residues long. J gave up 2 bases and V 9 bases, and 7 bases lay outside the gene matches. CDR1 and CDR2 from the germline V gene are MNHEY and SMNVEV (reference sequence). Here the CDR3 reads CASYGGGSTDTQYF. The CDR3 region has the DNA TGTGCCAGTTACGGGGGGGGCTCCACAGATACGCAGTATTTT.

This clone was detected once. The chain employs TRBV4-3 and TRBJ2-5, with 8 nucleotides matching TRBD2. CDR1 LGHNA and CDR2 YSLEER come from the germline V gene. The CDR3 spans 15 residues. J lost 4 bases, V lost 1 base, and 5 bases had no gene match. CDR3 nucleotide sequence: TGCGCCAGCAGCCAAGCCCTAGCGGGTGGAGAGACCCAGTACTTC. Protein product: CASSQALAGGETQYF.

The gene calls are TRBV2 and TRBJ1-4; D perhaps matches TRBD1 (6 bases). The germline gives CDR1 SNHLY, CDR2 FYNNEI. The V gene lost 6 bases and the J gene lost 3 bases, with 14 bases spanning the gap. CDR3 length: 15 residues. For the CDR3, the DNA is TGTGCCAGCAGCTATGGGGACATTTCTAATGAAAAACTGTTTTTT. This encodes CASSYGDISNEKLFF.

The genes are TRBV28 and TRBJ2-7, with 9 bases matching TRBD1. The CDR3 is 13 amino acids. Germline V lookup: CDR1 MDHEN, CDR2 SYDVKM. Losses at the gene ends were 6 bases for V and 4 bases for J; bases not matched to a gene: 4. CDR3 bases: TGTGCCAGCAGAGGGACAGGGCGTTACGAGCAGTACTTC. Its protein is CASRGTGRYEQYF.

This sequence joins TRBV9 and TRBJ2-1, with D maybe TRBD2 (5 bases). Germline CDR1 and CDR2: SGDLS and YYNGEE. V was trimmed by 1 base and J by 8 bases, leaving 19 bases between them. This CDR3 contains 16 residues. The CDR3 DNA reads TGTGCCAGCAGCGTATTCGGAGCGGCCCACTCCCATGAGCAGTTCTTC. Amino acid sequence: CASSVFGAAHSHEQFF.

This clone has only a few counts. The chain carries TRBV6-6 and TRBJ2-7, with 9 nucleotides matching TRBD1. CDR1 is MNHNY and CDR2 is SVGAGI in the germline V gene (reference sequence). This CDR3 is built from 14 residues. V lost 7 bases to trimming and J lost 7 bases; unmatched junction nucleotides: 11. CDR3 amino acids: CASTRTGAGVEQYF. In DNA form, the CDR3 reads TGTGCCAGCACCCGGACAGGGGCCGGGGTGGAGCAGTACTTC.

The CDR3 nucleotides are TGTGCCAGCAGCACCAGACTAAGAAGCGGGGGGAAGTTGCTCGGGGAGCTGTTTTTT. Translation: CASSTRLRSGGKLLGELFF. The chain joins TRBV7-9 to TRBJ2-2; TRBD2 aligns across 9 bases. CDR1 and CDR2 from the germline V gene are SEHNR and FQNEAQ (reference sequence). The CDR3 extends over 19 amino acids. The J segment lost 7 bases and the V segment lost 5 bases, leaving 20 bases of the junction unmatched.

V gene TRBV7-3 combines with J gene TRBJ1-1; D is possibly TRBD1 (5 bases). CDR3 size: 15 residues. Germline loops: CDR1 SGHTA, CDR2 FQGTGA. Trimming pared 2 bases from V and 5 bases from J, leaving 15 bases between. The CDR3 nucleotides are TGTGCCAGCAGCTTATCAGGCCAGGGCGGAACTGAAGCTTTCTTT. It encodes CASSLSGQGGTEAFF. Full variable domain (rest looked up from reference TRBV7-3 and TRBJ1-1): GAGVSQTPSNKVTEKGKYVELRCDPISGHTALYWYRQSLGQGPEFLIYFQGTGAADDSGLPNDRFFAVRPEGSVSTLKIQRTERGDSAVYLCASSLSGQGGTEAFFGQGTRLTVV.

There are a few counts of this clone. The V gene is TRBV5-4, the J gene TRBJ2-7, with TRBD2 matching 8 bases. Germline V CDR1 and CDR2: SGHNT, YYREEE (reference sequence). The CDR3 contains 14 residues. Trimming removed 4 bases from V and 3 bases from J; junction bases left unmatched: 6. This CDR3 reads CASSISGTNYEQYF. For the CDR3, the DNA is TGTGCCAGCAGCATTAGCGGGACCAACTACGAGCAGTACTTC.

The chain recombines TRBV4-3 with TRBJ2-3, with D perhaps matching TRBD2 (6 bases). Trimming stripped 3 bases from V and 1 base from J, with 11 bases between. The CDR3 length is 15 residues. Germline CDR1 is LGHNA and CDR2 is YSLEER. CDR3 region: CASSQASSGTDTQYF. In DNA, the CDR3 is TGCGCCAGCAGCCAGGCCTCTAGCGGCACAGATACGCAGTATTTT.

The rearrangement joins TRBV29-1 to TRBJ2-5, with D possibly matching TRBD2 (7 bases). Trimming cost V 3 bases and J 4 bases, with 9 bases left between them. The CDR3 loop spans 12 amino acids. Per the germline V gene, CDR1 is SQVTM and CDR2 is ANQGSEA. CDR3 residues: CSVERGGETQYF. The DNA of the CDR3 is TGCAGCGTTGAGAGGGGGGGAGAGACCCAGTACTTC.

J is TRBJ1-4 and V is TRBV7-2; 7 bases align to TRBD1. The junction had 4 bases not matched to a gene; V was cut back by 1 base and J by 2 bases. Germline V gene sequence: CDR1 SGHTA, CDR2 FQGNSA. The CDR3 spans 16 residues. The CDR3 DNA is TGTGCCAGCAGCTTAGGACAGGGTGGCACTAATGAAAAACTGTTTTTT. Protein: CASSLGQGGTNEKLFF.